This T cell receptor (beta chain) comes out of a study of CD8 T cells in Susac syndrome. The CDR3 totals 14 residues. J lost 0 bases, V lost 3 bases, and 1 base had no gene match. Germline lookup yields CDR1 LNHDA and CDR2 SQIVND (reference sequence). Reverse transcription of roughly 0.45 to 1 ug RNA was carried out with random hexamers. Amplification of TCR beta CDR3 across 54 Vbeta and 13 Jbeta was performed with immunoSEQ multiplex PCR. TCRdb recomputed calls from the immunoSEQ multiplex PCR reads with MiXCR, one row per CDR3 protein. The sample carries about 66,000 distinct CDR3 sequences, about 94% recorded once. This clonotype was counted only a few times.

The source of this sequence is a human donor with multiple sclerosis. The gene calls are TRBV19 and TRBJ2-7, with 8 bases identical to TRBD2. Sample: CD8+ T cells from PBMCs. CDR3 DNA: TGTGCCAGTAGTATTAGCGGGACCTCCTACGAGCAGTACTTC. It is translated as CASSISGTSYEQYF.